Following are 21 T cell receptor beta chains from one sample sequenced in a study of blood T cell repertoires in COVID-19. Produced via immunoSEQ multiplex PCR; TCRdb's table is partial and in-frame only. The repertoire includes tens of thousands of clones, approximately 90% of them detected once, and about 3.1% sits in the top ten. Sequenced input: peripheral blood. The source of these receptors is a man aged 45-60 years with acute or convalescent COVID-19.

The CDR3 region has the DNA TGTGCCAGCAGCCAGACAGGGAGGATAGGCTACACCTTC. Its protein product is CASSQTGRIGYTF. V and J are TRBV12-3 or TRBV12-4 and TRBJ1-2; 7 nucleotides line up with TRBD1. The ends lost 6 bases at V and 8 bases at J; junction bases unmatched: 9. The CDR3 covers 13 residues.

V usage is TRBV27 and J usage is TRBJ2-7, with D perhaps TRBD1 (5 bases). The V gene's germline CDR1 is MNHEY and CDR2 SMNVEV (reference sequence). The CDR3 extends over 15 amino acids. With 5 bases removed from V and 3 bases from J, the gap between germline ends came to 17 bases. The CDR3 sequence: CASSPRQGGYYEQYF. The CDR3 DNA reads TGTGCCAGCAGTCCCCGTCAGGGCGGATACTACGAGCAGTACTTC.

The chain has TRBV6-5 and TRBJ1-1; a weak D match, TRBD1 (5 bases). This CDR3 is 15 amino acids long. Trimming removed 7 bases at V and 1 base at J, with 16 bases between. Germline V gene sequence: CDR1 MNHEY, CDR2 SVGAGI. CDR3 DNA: TGTGCCAGCAAACCCGGGGGTTTGGCGAACACTGAAGCTTTCTTT. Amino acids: CASKPGGLANTEAFF.

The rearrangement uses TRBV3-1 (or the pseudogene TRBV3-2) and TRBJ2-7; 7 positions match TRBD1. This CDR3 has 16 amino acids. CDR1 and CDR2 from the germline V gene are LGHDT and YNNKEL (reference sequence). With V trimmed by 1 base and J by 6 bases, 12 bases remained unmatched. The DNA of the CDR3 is TGTGCCAGCAGCCAAGCTGTAACCCTGACAGGGAGCGAGCAGTACTTC. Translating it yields CASSQAVTLTGSEQYF.

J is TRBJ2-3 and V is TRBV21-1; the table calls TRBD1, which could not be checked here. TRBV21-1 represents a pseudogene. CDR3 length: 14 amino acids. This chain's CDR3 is CASSKEQGSDTQYF. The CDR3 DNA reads TGTGCCAGCAGCAAAGAACAGGGTTCAGATACGCAGTATTTT.

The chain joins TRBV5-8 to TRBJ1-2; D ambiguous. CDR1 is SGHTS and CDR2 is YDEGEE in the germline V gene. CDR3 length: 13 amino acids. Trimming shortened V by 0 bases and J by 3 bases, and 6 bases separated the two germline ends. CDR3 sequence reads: CASSLGDYYGYTF. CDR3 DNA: TGTGCCAGCAGCTTGGGAGACTACTATGGCTACACCTTC. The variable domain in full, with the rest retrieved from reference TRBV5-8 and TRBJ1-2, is EAGVTQSPTHLIKTRGQQATLRCSPISGHTSVYWYQQALGLGLQFLLWYDEGEERNRGNFPPRFSGRQFPNYSSELNVNALELEDSALYLCASSLGDYYGYTFGSGTRLTVV.

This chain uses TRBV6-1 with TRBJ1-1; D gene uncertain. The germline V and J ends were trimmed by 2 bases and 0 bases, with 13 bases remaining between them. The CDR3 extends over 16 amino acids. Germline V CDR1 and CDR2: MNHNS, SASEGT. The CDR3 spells CASSEMAARLNTEAFF. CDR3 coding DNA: TGTGCCAGCAGTGAAATGGCGGCGCGGTTGAACACTGAAGCTTTCTTT.

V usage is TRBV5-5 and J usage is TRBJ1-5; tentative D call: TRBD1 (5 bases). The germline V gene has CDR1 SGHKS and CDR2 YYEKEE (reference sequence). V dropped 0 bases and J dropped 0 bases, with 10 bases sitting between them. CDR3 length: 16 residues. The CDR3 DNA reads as TGTGCCAGCAGCTTGGGACAGCTCAATAGCAATCAGCCCCAGCATTTT. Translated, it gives CASSLGQLNSNQPQHF.

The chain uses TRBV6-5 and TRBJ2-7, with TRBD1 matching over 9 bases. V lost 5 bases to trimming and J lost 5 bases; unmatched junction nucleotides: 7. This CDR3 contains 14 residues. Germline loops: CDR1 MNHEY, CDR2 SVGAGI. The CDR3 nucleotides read TGTGCCAGCAGTAACTGGGGGGACAGGGACGAGCAGTACTTC. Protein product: CASSNWGDRDEQYF.

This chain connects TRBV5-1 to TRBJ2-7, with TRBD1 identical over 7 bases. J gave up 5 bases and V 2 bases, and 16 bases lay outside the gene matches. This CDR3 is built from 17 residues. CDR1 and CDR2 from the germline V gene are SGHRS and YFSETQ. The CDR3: CASSFAYNAGTANEQYF. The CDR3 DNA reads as TGCGCCAGCAGCTTCGCCTATAACGCAGGGACAGCGAACGAGCAGTACTTC.

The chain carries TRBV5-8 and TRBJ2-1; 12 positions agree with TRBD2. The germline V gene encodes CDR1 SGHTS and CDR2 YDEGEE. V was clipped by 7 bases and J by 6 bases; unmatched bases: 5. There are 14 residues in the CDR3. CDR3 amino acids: CASPGLAGLNEQFF. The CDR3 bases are TGTGCCAGCCCGGGACTAGCGGGTCTCAATGAGCAGTTCTTC.

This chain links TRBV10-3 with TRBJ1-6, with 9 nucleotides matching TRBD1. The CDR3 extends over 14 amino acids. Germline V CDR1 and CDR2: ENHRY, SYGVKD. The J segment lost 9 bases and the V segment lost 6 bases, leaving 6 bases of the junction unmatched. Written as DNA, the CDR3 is TGTGCCATCAGGCCTACAGGGGGCAGTTCACCCCTCCACTTT. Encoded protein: CAIRPTGGSSPLHF.

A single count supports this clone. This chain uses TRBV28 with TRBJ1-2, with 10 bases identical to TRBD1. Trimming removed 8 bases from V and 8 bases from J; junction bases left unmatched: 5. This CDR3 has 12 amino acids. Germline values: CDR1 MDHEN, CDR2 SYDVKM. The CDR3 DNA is TGTGCCAGCCGACAGGGGGCTAGAGGCTACACCTTC. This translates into CASRQGARGYTF.

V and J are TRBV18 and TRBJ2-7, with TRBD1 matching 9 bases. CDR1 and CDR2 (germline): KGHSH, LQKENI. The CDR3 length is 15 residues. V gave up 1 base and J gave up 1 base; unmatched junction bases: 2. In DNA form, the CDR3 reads TGTGCCAGCTCACCACTCGGGACAGGGTCCTACGAGCAGTACTTC. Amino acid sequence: CASSPLGTGSYEQYF.

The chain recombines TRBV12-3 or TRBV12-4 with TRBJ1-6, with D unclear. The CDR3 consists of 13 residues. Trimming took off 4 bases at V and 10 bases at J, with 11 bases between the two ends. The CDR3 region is CASSYRLESPLHF. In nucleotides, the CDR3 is TGTGCCAGCAGTTACCGACTCGAATCACCCCTCCACTTT.

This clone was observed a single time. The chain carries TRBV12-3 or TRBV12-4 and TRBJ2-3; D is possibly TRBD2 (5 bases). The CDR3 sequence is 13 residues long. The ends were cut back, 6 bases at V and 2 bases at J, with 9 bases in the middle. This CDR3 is CASRLASTDTQYF. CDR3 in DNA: TGTGCCAGCAGGCTAGCATCCACAGATACGCAGTATTTT.

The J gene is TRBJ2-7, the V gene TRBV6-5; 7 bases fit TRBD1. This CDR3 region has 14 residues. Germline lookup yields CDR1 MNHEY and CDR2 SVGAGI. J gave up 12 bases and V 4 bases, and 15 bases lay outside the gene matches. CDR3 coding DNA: TGTGCCAGCAGTTCGCCGGGACAGCCTCCAGCCAGGTACTTC. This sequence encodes CASSSPGQPPARYF.

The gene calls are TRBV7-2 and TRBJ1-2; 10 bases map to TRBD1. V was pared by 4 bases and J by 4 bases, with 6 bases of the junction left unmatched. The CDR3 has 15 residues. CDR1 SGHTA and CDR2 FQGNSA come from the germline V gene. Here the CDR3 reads CASSSGTGAPYGYTF. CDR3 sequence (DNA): TGTGCCAGCAGCTCTGGGACAGGGGCGCCCTATGGCTACACCTTC.

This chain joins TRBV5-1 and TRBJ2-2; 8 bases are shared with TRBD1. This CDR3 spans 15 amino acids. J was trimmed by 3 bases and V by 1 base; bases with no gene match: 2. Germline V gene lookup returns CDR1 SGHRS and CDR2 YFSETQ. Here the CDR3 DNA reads TGCGCCAGCAGCTTGTTGACAGGGGACACCGGGGAGCTGTTTTTT. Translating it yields CASSLLTGDTGELFF.

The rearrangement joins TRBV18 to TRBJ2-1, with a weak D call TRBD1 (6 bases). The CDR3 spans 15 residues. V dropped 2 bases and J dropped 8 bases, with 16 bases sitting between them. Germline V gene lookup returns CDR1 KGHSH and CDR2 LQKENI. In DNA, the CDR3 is TGTGCCAGCTCACCAAGGATTACGACAGGAGATGAGCAGTTCTTC. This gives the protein CASSPRITTGDEQFF. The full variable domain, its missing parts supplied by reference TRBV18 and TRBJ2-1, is NAGVMQNPRHLVRRRGQEARLRCSPMKGHSHVYWYRQLPEEGLKFMVYLQKENIIDESGMPKERFSAEFPKEGPSILRIQQVVRGDSAAYFCASSPRITTGDEQFFGPGTRLTVL.

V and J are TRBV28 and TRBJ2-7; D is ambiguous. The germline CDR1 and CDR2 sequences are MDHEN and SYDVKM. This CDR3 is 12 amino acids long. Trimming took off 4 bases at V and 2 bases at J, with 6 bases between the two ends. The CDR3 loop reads CASSSDTYEQYF. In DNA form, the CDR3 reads TGTGCCAGCAGTTCCGACACCTACGAGCAGTACTTC.